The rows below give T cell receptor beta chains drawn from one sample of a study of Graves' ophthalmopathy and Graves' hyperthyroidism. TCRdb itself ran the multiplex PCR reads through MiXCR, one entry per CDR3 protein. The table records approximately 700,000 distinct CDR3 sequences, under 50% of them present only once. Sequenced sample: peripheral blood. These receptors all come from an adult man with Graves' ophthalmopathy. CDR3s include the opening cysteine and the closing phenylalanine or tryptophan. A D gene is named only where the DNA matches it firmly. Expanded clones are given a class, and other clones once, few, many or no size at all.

cdr3_nt: TGTGCCAGCAGCTTAACACTCGCGGGGGCCCGAGAGACCCAGTACTTC; cdr3_aa: CASSLTLAGARETQYF; v_call: TRBV7-9; clone_size: many; d_call: -; j_call: TRBJ2-5
cdr3_nt: TGTGCCAGTAGTTTACGGACTAGCGGGGGTACCGGGGAGCTGTTTTTT; cdr3_aa: CASSLRTSGGTGELFF; v_call: TRBV19; clone_size: -; d_call: TRBD2; j_call: TRBJ2-2
cdr3_nt: TGCAGTGCTCTTAGCGGGAGGGACGAGCAGTACTTC; cdr3_aa: CSALSGRDEQYF; v_call: TRBV20-1; clone_size: -; d_call: TRBD2; j_call: TRBJ2-7
cdr3_nt: TGTGCCAGCAGCTTACAGGATTCAGGGGTTCAAGAGACCCAGTACTTC; cdr3_aa: CASSLQDSGVQETQYF; v_call: TRBV7-7; clone_size: -; d_call: -; j_call: TRBJ2-5
cdr3_nt: TGTGCCAGCAGCTCTTCCCCAGGGGGCGACCGCTACACCTTC; cdr3_aa: CASSSSPGGDRYTF; v_call: TRBV7-2; clone_size: -; d_call: TRBD1; j_call: TRBJ1-2
cdr3_nt: TGTGCCAGCAGCGTAGCACCAGCGGGCGATGAGCAGTTCTTC; cdr3_aa: CASSVAPAGDEQFF; v_call: TRBV9; clone_size: -; d_call: -; j_call: TRBJ2-1
cdr3_nt: TGCGCCAGCAGCTTGGAGGGTTTAGGAGCTGAAGCTTTCTTT; cdr3_aa: CASSLEGLGAEAFF; v_call: TRBV5-1; clone_size: many; d_call: -; j_call: TRBJ1-1
cdr3_nt: TGCGCCAGCAGTGAGTCCACAGGGGACTATGGCTACACCTTC; cdr3_aa: CASSESTGDYGYTF; v_call: TRBV10-1; clone_size: -; d_call: TRBD1; j_call: TRBJ1-2
cdr3_nt: TGTGCCAGCAGCTTAACTCGGGACAGGGCCCCTAAAGCGGGTTATCAGCCCCAGCATTTT; cdr3_aa: CASSLTRDRAPKAGYQPQHF; v_call: TRBV7-3; clone_size: many; d_call: TRBD1; j_call: TRBJ1-5
cdr3_nt: TGTGCCAGCAGCAACCTACAGGACAACACTGAAGCTTTCTTT; cdr3_aa: CASSNLQDNTEAFF; v_call: TRBV7-9; clone_size: -; d_call: -; j_call: TRBJ1-1
cdr3_nt: TGCGCCAGCAGCCAAGATAAGGAGGGGGCTTTGGACGAGCAGTACTTC; cdr3_aa: CASSQDKEGALDEQYF; v_call: TRBV4-3; clone_size: few; d_call: -; j_call: TRBJ2-7